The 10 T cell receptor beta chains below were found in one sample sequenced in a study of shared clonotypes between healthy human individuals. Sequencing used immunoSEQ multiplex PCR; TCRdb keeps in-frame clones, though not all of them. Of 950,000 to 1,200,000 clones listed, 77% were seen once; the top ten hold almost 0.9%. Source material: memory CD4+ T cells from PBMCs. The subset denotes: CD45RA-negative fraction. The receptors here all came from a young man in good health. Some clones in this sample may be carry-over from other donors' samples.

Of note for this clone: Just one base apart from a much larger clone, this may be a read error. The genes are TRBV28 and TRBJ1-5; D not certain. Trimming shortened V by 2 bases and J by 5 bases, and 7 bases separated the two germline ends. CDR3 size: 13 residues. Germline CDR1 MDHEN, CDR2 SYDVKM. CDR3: CASSLTWDQPQHF. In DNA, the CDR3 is TGTGCCAGCAGTTTAACGTGGGATCAGCCCCAGCATTTT.

The CDR3 protein is CASSFRGPSGNYGYTF. The CDR3 nucleotides read TGTGCCAGCAGCTTTCGCGGTCCTTCGGGGAACTATGGCTACACCTTC. The chain couples TRBV7-9 to TRBJ1-2; no clear D. The ends were cut back, 3 bases at V and 2 bases at J, with 16 bases in the middle. The CDR3 sequence is 16 residues long. Germline V lookup: CDR1 SEHNR, CDR2 FQNEAQ (reference sequence). Full variable domain (remainder filled in from reference TRBV7-9 and TRBJ1-2): DTGVSQNPRHKITKRGQNVTFRCDPISEHNRLYWYRQTLGQGPEFLTYFQNEAQLEKSRLLSDRFSAERPKGSFSTLEIQRTEQGDSAMYLCASSFRGPSGNYGYTFGSGTRLTVV.

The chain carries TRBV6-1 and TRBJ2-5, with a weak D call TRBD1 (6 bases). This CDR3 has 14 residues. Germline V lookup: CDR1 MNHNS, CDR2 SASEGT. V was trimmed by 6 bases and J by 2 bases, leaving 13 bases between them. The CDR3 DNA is TGTGCCAGCAGCCGACAGGTAGTACAAGAGACCCAGTACTTC. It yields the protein CASSRQVVQETQYF.

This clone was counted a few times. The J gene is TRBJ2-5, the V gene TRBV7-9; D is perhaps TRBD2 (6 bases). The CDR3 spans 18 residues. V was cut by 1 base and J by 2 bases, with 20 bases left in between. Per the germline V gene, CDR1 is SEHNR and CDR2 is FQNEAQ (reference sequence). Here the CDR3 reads CASSLVRAGPGLQETQYF. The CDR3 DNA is TGTGCCAGCAGCTTAGTTAGGGCGGGGCCCGGTCTTCAAGAGACCCAGTACTTC.

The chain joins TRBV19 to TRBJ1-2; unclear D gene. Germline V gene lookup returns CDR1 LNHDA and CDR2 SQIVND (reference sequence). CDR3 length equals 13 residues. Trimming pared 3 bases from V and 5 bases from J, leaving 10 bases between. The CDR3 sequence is CASSIRAAYGYTF. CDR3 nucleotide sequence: TGTGCCAGTAGTATTCGGGCGGCGTATGGCTACACCTTC. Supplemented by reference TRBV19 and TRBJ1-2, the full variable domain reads DGGITQSPKYLFRKEGQNVTLSCEQNLNHDAMYWYRQDPGQGLRLIYYSQIVNDFQKGDIAEGYSVSREKKESFPLTVTSAQKNPTAFYLCASSIRAAYGYTFGSGTRLTVV.

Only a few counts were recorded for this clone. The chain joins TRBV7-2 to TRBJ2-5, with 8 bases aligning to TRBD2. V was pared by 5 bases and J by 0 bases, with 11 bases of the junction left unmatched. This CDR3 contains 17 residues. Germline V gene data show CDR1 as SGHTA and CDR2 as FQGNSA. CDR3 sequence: CASSPESGGLYQETQYF. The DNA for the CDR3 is TGTGCCAGCAGCCCCGAGAGCGGGGGCCTGTACCAAGAGACCCAGTACTTC.

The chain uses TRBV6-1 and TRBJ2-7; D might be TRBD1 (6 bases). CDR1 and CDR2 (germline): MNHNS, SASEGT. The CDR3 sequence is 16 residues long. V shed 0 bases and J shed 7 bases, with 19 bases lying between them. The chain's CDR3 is CASSEARRQETLEQYF. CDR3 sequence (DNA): TGTGCCAGCAGTGAAGCGCGGAGACAGGAGACCCTAGAGCAGTACTTC.

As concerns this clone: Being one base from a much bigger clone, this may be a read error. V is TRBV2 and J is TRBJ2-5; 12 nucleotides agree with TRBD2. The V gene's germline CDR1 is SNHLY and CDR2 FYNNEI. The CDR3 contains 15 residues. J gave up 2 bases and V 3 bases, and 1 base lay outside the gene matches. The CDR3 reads CASSDLAGGQETQYF. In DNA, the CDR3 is TGTGCCAGCAGTGATCTAGCGGGAGGGCAAGAGACCCAGTACTTC.

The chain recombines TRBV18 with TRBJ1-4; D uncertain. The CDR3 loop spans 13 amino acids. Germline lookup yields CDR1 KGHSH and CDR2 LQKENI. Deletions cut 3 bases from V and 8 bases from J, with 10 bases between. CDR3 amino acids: CASSPGTVEKLFF. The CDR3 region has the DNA TGTGCCAGCTCACCTGGTACAGTGGAAAAACTGTTTTTT.

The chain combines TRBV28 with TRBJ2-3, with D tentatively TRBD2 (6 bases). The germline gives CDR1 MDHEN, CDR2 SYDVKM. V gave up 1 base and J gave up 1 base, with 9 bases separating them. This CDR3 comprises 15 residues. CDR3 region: CASSLSGTRTDTQYF. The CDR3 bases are TGTGCCAGCAGTTTATCCGGGACTCGCACAGATACGCAGTATTTT.